The source of this T cell receptor beta chain is a study of blood T cell repertoires in COVID-19. Germline CDR1 reads MDHEN; CDR2 reads SYDVKM. This CDR3 has 13 amino acids. Trimming removed 6 bases from V and 3 bases from J, with 12 bases in between. Method: immunoSEQ multiplex PCR; TCRdb's copy keeps in-frame clones and lacks some. Among approximately 90,000 clones listed, approximately 89% were seen once. The receptor's source is a human donor in a cohort sampled during active COVID-19. The genes are TRBV28 and TRBJ2-7; unclear D gene. Sequenced: peripheral blood. DNA of the CDR3: TGTGCCAGCAGCTCCAGAAGTGGCTACGAGCAGTACTTC. It yields the protein CASSSRSGYEQYF.